Following are 18 T cell receptor beta chains from one sample sequenced in a study of beta chain features in type 1 diabetes. The authors reverse transcribed all of the isolated RNA, so sequencing captured expressed TCRB transcripts. Only in-frame clones appear in the TCRdb table, and some are missing; sequencing was by immunoSEQ multiplex PCR. This table holds approximately 140,000 clones, approximately 52% found once. The sample consisted of Tregs from blood. The receptors come from a man aged 18-30 years in good health.

The V gene is TRBV9, the J gene TRBJ2-7; unclear D gene. There are 15 residues in the CDR3. CDR1 and CDR2 from the germline V gene are SGDLS and YYNGEE. The V gene lost 4 bases and the J gene lost 3 bases, with 17 bases spanning the gap. CDR3: CASSSRGSPYYEQYF. The CDR3 bases are TGTGCCAGCAGCTCTAGAGGCAGTCCCTACTACGAGCAGTACTTC.

The chain has TRBV30 and TRBJ2-7; maybe TRBD2 (6 bases). The length of the CDR3 is 16 residues. Germline assignment: CDR1 GTSNPN and CDR2 SVGIG (reference sequence). V was clipped by 3 bases and J by 2 bases, with 20 bases between them. The CDR3 nucleotides are TGTGCCTGGAGCGAAAGGAAGGGACTTAGGACCTACGAGCAGTACTTC. This translates into CAWSERKGLRTYEQYF.

V is TRBV6-1 and J is TRBJ1-2; 7 bases align to TRBD1. The CDR3 consists of 13 residues. Germline-derived CDR1 and CDR2 are MNHNS and SASEGT. V was clipped by 7 bases and J by 4 bases; unmatched bases: 6. The chain's CDR3 is CASIEYRGYGYTF. For the CDR3, the DNA is TGTGCCAGCATTGAGTACAGGGGCTATGGCTACACCTTC.

This CDR3 is CASIAGTGYYEQYF. DNA of the CDR3: TGTGCCAGCATCGCCGGGACAGGGTATTACGAGCAGTACTTC. This sequence joins TRBV28 and TRBJ2-7, with TRBD1 matching 9 bases. The germline CDR1 and CDR2 sequences are MDHEN and SYDVKM. The V and J ends lost 7 bases and 4 bases, in that order; junction bases with no gene match: 8. The CDR3 runs 14 residues. Filled out from reference TRBV28 and TRBJ2-7, the complete variable domain reads DVKVTQSSRYLVKRTGEKVFLECVQDMDHENMFWYRQDPGLGLRLIYFSYDVKMKEKGDIPEGYSVSREKKERFSLILESASTNQTSMYLCASIAGTGYYEQYFGPGTRLTVT.

This clone came up a few times. The chain couples TRBV29-1 to TRBJ2-1, with 7 nucleotides matching TRBD2. CDR3 length equals 17 residues. CDR1 and CDR2 from the germline V gene are SQVTM and ANQGSEA. Germline trimming cut 5 bases from V and 5 bases from J; bases unmatched to any gene: 18. The CDR3 here is CSVRSYAYAGEDNEQFF. The CDR3 nucleotides are TGCAGCGTTAGGTCTTATGCTTATGCGGGAGAGGACAATGAGCAGTTCTTC.

The V gene is TRBV5-1, the J gene TRBJ2-6; D is undetermined. The CDR3 is 17 residues long. The V end lost 1 base, the J end lost 2 bases, and 13 bases lay between the germline ends. The germline gives CDR1 SGHRS, CDR2 YFSETQ. The CDR3 reads CASSLHVSRAGANVLTF. Here the CDR3 DNA reads TGCGCCAGCAGCTTGCATGTCTCTCGCGCTGGGGCCAACGTCCTGACTTTC.

The chain uses TRBV10-3 and TRBJ1-1; no definite D call. Trimming took 5 bases from V and 11 from J, leaving 15 bases between them. CDR3 length equals 12 residues. Germline values: CDR1 ENHRY, CDR2 SYGVKD. The CDR3 here is CAISKPKGSAFF. The CDR3, as DNA: TGTGCCATCAGTAAGCCGAAAGGGAGTGCTTTCTTT.

The sample holds a few counts of this clone. The chain has TRBV19 and TRBJ2-3; tentatively, D is TRBD2 (5 bases). Germline V lookup: CDR1 LNHDA, CDR2 SQIVND (reference sequence). Trimming left V 3 bases short and J 4 bases short, with 8 bases between. The CDR3 covers 13 residues. CDR3 loop: CASSILGADTQYF. The CDR3 DNA reads TGTGCCAGTAGTATTTTGGGAGCAGATACGCAGTATTTT.

V and J are TRBV30 and TRBJ2-7, with D possibly being TRBD2 (6 bases). The V end was cut by 8 bases, the J end by 2 bases, with 10 bases between. The CDR3 length is 11 residues. CDR1 GTSNPN and CDR2 SVGIG come from the germline V gene (reference sequence). The CDR3 nucleotides are TGTGCCGGGGGACTTCCCTACGAGCAGTACTTC. It yields the protein CAGGLPYEQYF.

The J gene is TRBJ2-5, the V gene TRBV14, with 7 nucleotides matching TRBD2. After removal of 4 bases from V and 7 bases from J, the junction contained 6 bases not matched to a gene. This CDR3 has 13 residues. CDR1 is SGHDN, CDR2 FVKESK, per germline. CDR3 nucleotides: TGTGCCAGCAGCCCGACGGGGGAGGGGACCCAGTACTTC. Translation gives CASSPTGEGTQYF.

The V and J genes are TRBV7-9 and TRBJ1-1; D might be TRBD1 (5 bases). The CDR3 length is 14 residues. The V gene lost 3 bases and the J gene lost 10 bases, with 18 bases spanning the gap. CDR1 is SEHNR, CDR2 FQNEAQ, per germline (reference sequence). The CDR3 bases are TGTGCCAGCAGCTTTTCAGGCATGGGACTGGGAGCTTTCTTT. As protein: CASSFSGMGLGAFF. The full variable domain, in which reference TRBV7-9 and TRBJ1-1 provide the parts outside the CDR3, is DTGVSQNPRHKITKRGQNVTFRCDPISEHNRLYWYRQTLGQGPEFLTYFQNEAQLEKSRLLSDRFSAERPKGSFSTLEIQRTEQGDSAMYLCASSFSGMGLGAFFGQGTRLTVV.

In DNA, the CDR3 is TGTGCCAGCAGTAAGGGGCAGAAACAATCCTACGAGCAGTACTTC. This encodes CASSKGQKQSYEQYF. The genes are TRBV6-1 and TRBJ2-7; D is possibly TRBD1 (5 bases). Germline V lookup: CDR1 MNHNS, CDR2 SASEGT. There are 15 residues in the CDR3. V gave up 5 bases and J gave up 1 base, with 15 bases separating them.

This clone has just a few counts. The chain uses TRBV10-3 and TRBJ2-1; TRBD2 matches at 9 bases. The CDR3 totals 13 residues. Trimming took 8 bases from V and 10 from J; bases not matched to a gene: 9. The germline gives CDR1 ENHRY, CDR2 SYGVKD. The chain's CDR3 is CAIRGGGDGEQFF. The CDR3 DNA sequence: TGTGCCATCCGCGGGGGGGGAGATGGAGAGCAGTTCTTC.

The chain has TRBV7-9 and TRBJ2-1, with D hard to call. The V end lost 5 bases, the J end lost 6 bases, and 14 bases lay between the germline ends. This CDR3 contains 14 residues. Germline assignment: CDR1 SEHNR and CDR2 FQNEAQ (reference sequence). The CDR3 protein is CASSPGSFFNEQFF. Here the CDR3 DNA reads TGTGCCAGCAGCCCGGGTTCCTTCTTCAATGAGCAGTTCTTC.

The CDR3 region is CASSSAGTNEKLFF. The CDR3 coding sequence is TGTGCCAGCAGTTCTGCGGGGACTAATGAAAAACTGTTTTTT. The chain carries TRBV28 and TRBJ1-4; D remains unclear. CDR3 length: 14 amino acids. Germline assignment: CDR1 MDHEN and CDR2 SYDVKM. The ends were cut back, 4 bases at V and 2 bases at J, with 8 bases in the middle.

The V gene is TRBV7-2, the J gene TRBJ1-4; TRBD1 is a possible D gene (5 bases). This CDR3 has 13 residues. CDR1 and CDR2 (germline): SGHTA, FQGNSA. The germline V and J ends were trimmed by 3 bases and 8 bases, with 10 bases remaining between them. CDR3 in DNA: TGTGCCAGCAGCTTCCGAACAGGCGAAAAACTGTTTTTT. Residues: CASSFRTGEKLFF.

This clone appeared a few times. The V gene is TRBV7-2, the J gene TRBJ2-1; TRBD2 agrees at 8 bases. The ends lost 5 bases at V and 6 bases at J; junction bases unmatched: 9. CDR1 and CDR2 (germline): SGHTA, FQGNSA. CDR3 length: 15 residues. The CDR3 DNA is TGTGCCAGCAGCCGCGGGGCGGGGGGCCTCAATGAGCAGTTCTTC. Protein: CASSRGAGGLNEQFF.

The rearrangement uses TRBV5-1 and TRBJ1-5; 7 bases line up with TRBD1. CDR1 and CDR2 (germline): SGHRS, YFSETQ. V dropped 5 bases and J dropped 4; count of bases not matched to a gene: 3. This CDR3 is 13 amino acids long. The CDR3 coding sequence is TGCGCCAGCAGGCTGGACAGGAATCAGCCCCAGCATTTT. Translating it yields CASRLDRNQPQHF.